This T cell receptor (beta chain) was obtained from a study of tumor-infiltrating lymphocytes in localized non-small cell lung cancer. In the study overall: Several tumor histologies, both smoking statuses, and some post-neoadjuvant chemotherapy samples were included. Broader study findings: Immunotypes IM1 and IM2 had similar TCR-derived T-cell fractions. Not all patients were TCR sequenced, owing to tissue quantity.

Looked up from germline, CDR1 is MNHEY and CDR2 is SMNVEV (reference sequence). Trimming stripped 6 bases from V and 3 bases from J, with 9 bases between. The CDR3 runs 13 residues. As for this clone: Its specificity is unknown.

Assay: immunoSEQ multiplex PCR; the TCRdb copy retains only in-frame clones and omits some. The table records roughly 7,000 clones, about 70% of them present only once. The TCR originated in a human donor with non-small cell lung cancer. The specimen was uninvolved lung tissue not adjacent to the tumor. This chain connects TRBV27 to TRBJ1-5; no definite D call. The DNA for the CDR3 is TGTGCCAGCAGGCGGCAGCTCAATCAGCCCCAGCATTTT. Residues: CASRRQLNQPQHF.